Below are 21 T cell receptor beta chains sequenced from a single sample in a study of OX40 agonist ivuxolimab in advanced cancers. The assay was immunoSEQ multiplex PCR, and TCRdb's table has in-frame clones only and misses some. The sample holds tens of thousands of clones, about 80% seen once. The source material was CD4+ or CD8+ T cells sorted from blood, sampled in a trial of the OX40 agonist ivuxolimab. The receptors were sampled from an adult with an advanced solid tumor such as melanoma, head and neck, liver or kidney cancer.

This chain connects TRBV10-3 to TRBJ2-5; TRBD1 agrees at 7 bases. Germline assignment: CDR1 ENHRY and CDR2 SYGVKD. CDR3 length: 14 residues. V was clipped by 5 bases and J by 0 bases; unmatched bases: 3. Here the CDR3 reads CAISRTGNQETQYF. DNA for the CDR3: TGTGCCATCAGTAGGACAGGCAACCAAGAGACCCAGTACTTC.

The chain carries TRBV5-8 and TRBJ1-1; 8 bases fit TRBD1. Trimming took 3 bases from V and 1 from J; bases not matched to a gene: 5. The CDR3 has 15 residues. CDR1 and CDR2 (germline): SGHTS, YDEGEE. The chain's CDR3 is CASSSGQGGNTEAFF. CDR3 nucleotides: TGTGCCAGCAGCTCCGGACAGGGAGGGAACACTGAAGCTTTCTTT.

J is TRBJ2-1 and V is TRBV4-1; possible D gene TRBD2, 6 bases. Trimming pared 4 bases from V and 5 bases from J, leaving 15 bases between. The CDR3 extends over 15 amino acids. Germline CDR1 reads MGHRA; CDR2 reads YSYEKL. The DNA for the CDR3 is TGCGCCAGCAGCCCCATGGGACTGCAAAACAATGAGCAGTTCTTC. It codes for CASSPMGLQNNEQFF.

V is TRBV5-1 and J is TRBJ1-1; tentative D call: TRBD1 (5 bases). The V and J ends lost 4 bases and 4 bases respectively, with 11 bases between them. The CDR3 loop spans 13 amino acids. Germline assignment: CDR1 SGHRS and CDR2 YFSETQ. CDR3 residues: CASSPIGGTEAFF. CDR3 in DNA: TGCGCCAGCAGCCCTATCGGGGGCACTGAAGCTTTCTTT.

V and J are TRBV11-2 and TRBJ2-5; D possibly uses TRBD1 or TRBD2 (5 bases each). This CDR3 is built from 15 residues. Looked up from germline, CDR1 is SGHAT and CDR2 is FQNNGV. V was shortened by 3 bases and J by 4 bases, with 15 bases between the two germline ends. The CDR3 sequence: CASSFLGAEGETQYF. Here the CDR3 DNA reads TGTGCCAGCAGCTTTTTAGGGGCAGAGGGAGAGACCCAGTACTTC.

The CDR3 region has the DNA TGCGCCAGCAGGCCAAGGACTAGCGGGGCCACAGATACGCAGTATTTT. Its translation: CASRPRTSGATDTQYF. The chain links TRBV5-1 to TRBJ2-3; TRBD2 aligns across 12 bases. Germline V gives CDR1 SGHRS, CDR2 YFSETQ. V dropped 5 bases and J dropped 2; count of bases not matched to a gene: 6. This CDR3 comprises 16 residues.

In its sample, this clone was seen once. The chain combines TRBV5-5 with TRBJ1-2; D is undetermined. V shed 0 bases and J shed 2 bases, with 8 bases lying between them. The germline V gene encodes CDR1 SGHKS and CDR2 YYEKEE (reference sequence). CDR3 length equals 14 residues. The DNA of the CDR3 is TGTGCCAGCAGCTTGGCCCATGTAAACTATGGCTACACCTTC. Translated: CASSLAHVNYGYTF.

There are a few counts of this clone. The rearrangement links TRBV11-3 to TRBJ1-6, with 7 bases lining up with TRBD1. CDR1 and CDR2 (germline): SGHNT, YENEEA. The CDR3 contains 15 residues. The trim removed 5 bases at V and 6 bases at J, leaving 7 bases unmatched. Here the CDR3 DNA reads TGTGCCAGCAGCCCGGGACAGCTCGTTAATTCACCCCTCCACTTT. This encodes CASSPGQLVNSPLHF.

This clone showed up just once. The V gene is TRBV6-6, the J gene TRBJ1-1; D uncertain. The germline V and J ends were trimmed by 5 bases and 8 bases, with 12 bases remaining between them. CDR1 MNHNY and CDR2 SVGAGI come from the germline V gene (reference sequence). The CDR3 has 12 residues. This CDR3 reads CASSLLGSEAFF. CDR3 DNA sequence: TGTGCCAGCAGTCTCCTAGGCTCCGAAGCTTTCTTT.

The gene calls are TRBV5-4 and TRBJ2-5; D may be TRBD2 (6 bases). V was cut by 4 bases and J by 0 bases, with 10 bases left in between. The CDR3 covers 14 residues. From germline, CDR1 is SGHNT and CDR2 YYREEE (reference sequence). The CDR3 spells CASSVGGNQETQYF. The DNA of the CDR3 is TGTGCCAGCAGCGTCGGGGGAAACCAAGAGACCCAGTACTTC.

This chain links TRBV9 with TRBJ2-5; a possible D gene is TRBD1 (7 bases). The germline V gene encodes CDR1 SGDLS and CDR2 YYNGEE. V lost 0 bases to trimming and J lost 3 bases, with 15 bases between them. The CDR3 covers 16 residues. The CDR3 sequence: CASSVALGGGEETQYF. For the CDR3, the DNA is TGTGCCAGCAGCGTAGCCCTAGGGGGCGGGGAAGAGACCCAGTACTTC.

This clone came up a few times. The rearrangement links TRBV5-4 to TRBJ2-5; D perhaps matches TRBD1 (6 bases). The CDR3 spans 14 residues. Trimming took 5 bases from V and 4 from J, leaving 15 bases between them. Germline loops: CDR1 SGHNT, CDR2 YYREEE (reference sequence). The CDR3 nucleotides read TGTGCCAGCAGTTTTGGAGCAGGGGCAGAGACCCAGTACTTC. This translates into CASSFGAGAETQYF.

The chain uses TRBV6-1 and TRBJ1-6, with D possibly being TRBD1 (5 bases). The germline gives CDR1 MNHNS, CDR2 SASEGT. Trimming took off 6 bases at V and 8 bases at J, with 17 bases between the two ends. This CDR3 has 15 amino acids. The DNA of the CDR3 is TGTGCCAGCAGATCAGGGTCCCCCAGTCATTCACCCCTCCACTTT. This encodes CASRSGSPSHSPLHF.

The rearrangement links TRBV28 to TRBJ2-2, with D perhaps given as TRBD1 or TRBD2 (7 bases each). V was cut by 6 bases and J by 5 bases, with 16 bases left in between. The CDR3 extends over 15 amino acids. Germline values: CDR1 MDHEN, CDR2 SYDVKM. Here the CDR3 reads CASSLGGGGTGELFF. CDR3 coding DNA: TGTGCCAGCAGCTTGGGAGGGGGCGGTACCGGGGAGCTGTTTTTT.

This clone was recorded once. The V gene is TRBV5-1, the J gene TRBJ2-2; D not resolved. Trimming took off 1 base at V and 1 base at J, with 2 bases between the two ends. CDR3 size: 13 residues. Germline V lookup: CDR1 SGHRS, CDR2 YFSETQ. The CDR3 reads CASSLLNTGELFF. In nucleotides, the CDR3 is TGCGCCAGCAGCTTGTTGAACACCGGGGAGCTGTTTTTT.

The CDR3, as DNA: TGCGCCAGCAGCCCCCCCGGGCACGAGCAGTACTTC. Protein: CASSPPGHEQYF. V usage is TRBV5-1 and J usage is TRBJ2-7; D unclear. V gave up 4 bases and J gave up 5 bases, with 10 bases separating them. CDR3 length equals 12 residues. Germline V CDR1 and CDR2: SGHRS, YFSETQ.

Notes on this clone: At one end the junction does not follow the germline gene, possibly because of a read error. The CDR3 nucleotides read TGTGCCGGCAGGGGCTTATTGAACACTGAAGCTTTCTTT. This gives the protein CAGRGLLNTEAFF. The gene calls are TRBV6-6 and TRBJ1-1; D is perhaps TRBD1 (6 bases). Germline V gives CDR1 MNHNY, CDR2 SVGAGI (reference sequence). CDR3 size: 13 residues.

The chain has TRBV4-1 and TRBJ1-4; no clear D. Germline V gene data show CDR1 as MGHRA and CDR2 as YSYEKL. The germline V and J ends were trimmed by 3 bases and 0 bases, with 5 bases remaining between them. The CDR3 sequence is 14 residues long. The CDR3, as DNA: TGCGCCAGCAGCCATACAGCAACTAATGAAAAACTGTTTTTT. It codes for CASSHTATNEKLFF.

This chain uses TRBV28 with TRBJ2-3; TRBD1 aligns across 8 bases. The CDR3 runs to 16 residues. Germline loops: CDR1 MDHEN, CDR2 SYDVKM. With 3 bases clipped from V and 4 bases from J, the junction kept 9 bases outside the gene matches. In DNA form, the CDR3 reads TGTGCCAGCAGTTTGTTACAGGGGGTGGACGCAGATACGCAGTATTTT. It translates to CASSLLQGVDADTQYF.

This chain joins TRBV7-2 and TRBJ1-5, with a tentative D call TRBD1 (5 bases). This CDR3 is built from 14 residues. Germline V lookup: CDR1 SGHTA, CDR2 FQGNSA. V was trimmed by 5 bases and J by 5 bases, leaving 13 bases between them. CDR3 residues: CASSKRGGDQPQHF. CDR3 DNA: TGTGCCAGCAGCAAGAGGGGCGGGGATCAGCCCCAGCATTTT. The whole variable domain, filled in from reference TRBV7-2 and TRBJ1-5, reads GAGVSQSPSNKVTEKGKDVELRCDPISGHTALYWYRQSLGQGLEFLIYFQGNSAPDKSGLPSDRFSAERTGGSVSTLTIQRTQQEDSAVYLCASSKRGGDQPQHFGDGTRLSIL.

The rearrangement joins TRBV10-3 to TRBJ1-5; possibly TRBD1 for D (5 bases). Trimming cost V 8 bases and J 0 bases, with 11 bases left between them. This CDR3 spans 14 amino acids. CDR1 and CDR2 (germline): ENHRY, SYGVKD. The CDR3 nucleotides are TGTGCCATCGCACAGGCTGATAGCAATCAGCCCCAGCATTTT. This encodes CAIAQADSNQPQHF.